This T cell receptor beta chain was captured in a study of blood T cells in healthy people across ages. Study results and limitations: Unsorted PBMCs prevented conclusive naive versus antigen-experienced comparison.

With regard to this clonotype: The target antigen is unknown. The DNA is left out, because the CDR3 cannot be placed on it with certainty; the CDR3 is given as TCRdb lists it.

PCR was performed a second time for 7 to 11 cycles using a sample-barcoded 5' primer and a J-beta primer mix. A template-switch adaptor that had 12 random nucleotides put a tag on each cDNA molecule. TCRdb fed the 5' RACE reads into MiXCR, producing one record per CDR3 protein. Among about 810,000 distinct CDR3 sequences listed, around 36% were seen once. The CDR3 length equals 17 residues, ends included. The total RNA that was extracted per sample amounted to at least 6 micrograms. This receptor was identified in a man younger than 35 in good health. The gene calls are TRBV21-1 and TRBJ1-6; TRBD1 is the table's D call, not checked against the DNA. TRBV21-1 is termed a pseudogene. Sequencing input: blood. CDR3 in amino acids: CASSPVGQGSYNSPLHF.